Below are 2 T cell receptor beta chains sequenced from a single sample in a study of neurological immune-mediated disorders. TCRdb analysed the 5' RACE reads with MiXCR anew, one entry per CDR3 protein. The table lists roughly 66,000 distinct CDR3 sequences, approximately 4.6% of them singletons, with 2% to 2.5% in the top ten. The sample taken for sequencing was PBMCs. The source is a woman in her 70s with multiple sclerosis.

This clonotype was seen ten or more times. The chain couples TRBV21-1 to TRBJ2-1; TRBD1, the D gene given by the table, was not confirmed from the DNA. TRBV21-1 is described as a pseudogene. There are 18 residues in the CDR3. CDR3 sequence: CASTKRPPLAVSYNEQFF. In DNA, the CDR3 is TGTGCCAGCACCAAACGACCCCCTCTAGCAGTCTCCTACAATGAGCAGTTCTTC.

The table lists this clonotype with many counts. The chain links TRBV20-1 to TRBJ2-6; 7 bases are a match to TRBD1. CDR3 length: 17 residues. The V and J ends lost 6 bases and 0 bases, in that order; junction bases with no gene match: 11. Germline CDR1 DFQATT, CDR2 SNEGSKA (reference sequence). CDR3 protein: CSARKPGQRSGANVLTF. The CDR3 DNA reads as TGCAGTGCCAGGAAACCGGGACAGCGCTCTGGGGCCAACGTCCTGACTTTC.